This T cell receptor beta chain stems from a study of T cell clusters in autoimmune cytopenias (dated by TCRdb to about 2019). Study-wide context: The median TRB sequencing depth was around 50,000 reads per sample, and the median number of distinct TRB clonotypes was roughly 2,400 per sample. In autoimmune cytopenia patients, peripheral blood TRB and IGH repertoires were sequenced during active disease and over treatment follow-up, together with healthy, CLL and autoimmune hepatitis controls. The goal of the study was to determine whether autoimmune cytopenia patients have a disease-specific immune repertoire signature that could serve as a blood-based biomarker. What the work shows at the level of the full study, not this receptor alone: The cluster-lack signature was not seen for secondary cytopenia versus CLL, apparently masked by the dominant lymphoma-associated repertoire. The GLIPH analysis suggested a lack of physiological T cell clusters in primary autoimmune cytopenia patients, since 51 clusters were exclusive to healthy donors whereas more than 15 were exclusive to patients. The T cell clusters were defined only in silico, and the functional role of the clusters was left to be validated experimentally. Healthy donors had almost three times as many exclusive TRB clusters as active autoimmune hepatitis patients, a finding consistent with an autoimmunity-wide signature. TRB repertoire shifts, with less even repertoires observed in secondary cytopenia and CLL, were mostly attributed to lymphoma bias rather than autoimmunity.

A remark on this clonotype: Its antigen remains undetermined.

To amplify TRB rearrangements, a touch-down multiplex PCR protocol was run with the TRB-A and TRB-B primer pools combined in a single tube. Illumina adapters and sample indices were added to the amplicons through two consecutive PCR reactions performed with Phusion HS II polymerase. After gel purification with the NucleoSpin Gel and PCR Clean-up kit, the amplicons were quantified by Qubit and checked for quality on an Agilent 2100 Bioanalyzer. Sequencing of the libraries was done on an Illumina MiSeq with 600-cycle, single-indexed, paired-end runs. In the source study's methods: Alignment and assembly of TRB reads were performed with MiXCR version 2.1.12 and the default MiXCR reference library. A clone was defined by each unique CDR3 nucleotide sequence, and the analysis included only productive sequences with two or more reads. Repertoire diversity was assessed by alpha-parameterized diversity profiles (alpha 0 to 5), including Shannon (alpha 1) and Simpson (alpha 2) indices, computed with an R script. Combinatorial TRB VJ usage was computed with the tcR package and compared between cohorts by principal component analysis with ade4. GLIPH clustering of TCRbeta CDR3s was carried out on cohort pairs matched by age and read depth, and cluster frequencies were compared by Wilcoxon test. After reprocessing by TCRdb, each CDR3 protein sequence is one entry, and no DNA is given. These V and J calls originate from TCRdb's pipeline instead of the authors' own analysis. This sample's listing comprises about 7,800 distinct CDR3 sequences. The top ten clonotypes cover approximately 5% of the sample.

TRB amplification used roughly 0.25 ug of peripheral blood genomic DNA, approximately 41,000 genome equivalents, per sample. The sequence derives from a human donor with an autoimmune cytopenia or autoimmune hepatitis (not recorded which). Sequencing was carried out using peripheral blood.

CDR3 protein: CASSGQGRGKGQPQHF. The rearranged segments are TRBV5-5 and TRBJ1-5; TCRdb selects TRBD1, and the lack of DNA leaves this call unchecked. Measured from the cysteine to the phenylalanine, the CDR3 is 16 residues long. No DNA appears here. From the germline V gene (reference sequence), CDR1 is SGHKS and CDR2 is YYEKEE.